The entry below gives a single TCR beta chain sequence along with its context. This entry comes from a study of blood T cell repertoires in COVID-19. Trimming took 4 bases from V and 8 from J, leaving 9 bases between them. The CDR3 has 11 residues. In germline, CDR1 is DFQATT, CDR2 SNEGSKA (reference sequence). The data were produced by immunoSEQ multiplex PCR, yet TCRdb's version contains in-frame clones alone and is incomplete. This sample has over 25,000 clones, with approximately 85% found just once. Source material: peripheral blood. The receptor was derived from a man aged 80 or over with active COVID-19. This chain joins TRBV20-1 and TRBJ2-1; no reliable D call. The CDR3: CSATSGYEQFF. The CDR3 region has the DNA TGCAGTGCTACCTCGGGTTATGAGCAGTTCTTC.